The present T cell receptor beta chain was sequenced within a study of CD8+ T cells in alopecia areata. Study observations and caveats: Within the top 100, expanded CD8+ clones significantly decreased with tofacitinib, as did scalp clonality. The presence of one nonresponder keeps the tie between baseline CD8+ expansion and response uncertain.

Extraction of RNA preceded its reverse transcription into cDNA, which served as the sequencing template. Only in-frame clones appear in the TCRdb table, and some are missing; sequencing was by immunoSEQ multiplex PCR. This table holds 180,000 or so clones, 45% to 60% found once. With respect to this clone: Its antigen is undetermined.

This CDR3 region has 15 residues. Deletions cut 1 base from V and 3 bases from J, with 13 bases between. Germline V gives CDR1 LGHNA, CDR2 YNFKEQ. Treatment noted: oral pan-JAK inhibitor, 5-10 mg twice daily. The chain joins TRBV4-2 to TRBJ2-7, with D possibly being TRBD1 (6 bases). The clonotype originates from a human donor with alopecia areata. The sample consisted of CD8+ T cells sorted from blood, taken around week 54, from a patient treated with tofacitinib. The CDR3 spells CASSQGAGEYYEQYF. For the CDR3, the DNA is TGTGCCAGCAGCCAAGGGGCAGGGGAATACTACGAGCAGTACTTC.